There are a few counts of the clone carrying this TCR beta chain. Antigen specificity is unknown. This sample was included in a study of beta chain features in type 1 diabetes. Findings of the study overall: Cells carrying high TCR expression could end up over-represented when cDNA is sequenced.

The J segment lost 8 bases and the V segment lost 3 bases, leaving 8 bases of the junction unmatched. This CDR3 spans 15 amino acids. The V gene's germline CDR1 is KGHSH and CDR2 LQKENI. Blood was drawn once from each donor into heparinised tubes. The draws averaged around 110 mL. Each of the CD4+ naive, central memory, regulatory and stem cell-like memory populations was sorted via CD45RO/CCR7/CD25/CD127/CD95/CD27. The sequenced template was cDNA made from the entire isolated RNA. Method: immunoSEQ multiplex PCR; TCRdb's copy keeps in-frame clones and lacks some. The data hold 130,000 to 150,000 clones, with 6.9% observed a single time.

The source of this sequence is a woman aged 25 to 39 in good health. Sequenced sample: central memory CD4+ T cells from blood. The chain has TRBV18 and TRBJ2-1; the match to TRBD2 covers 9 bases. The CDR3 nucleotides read TGTGCCAGCTCACCGGGTAGCGGGAGAATCTATGAGCAGTTCTTC. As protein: CASSPGSGRIYEQFF.